This T cell receptor (beta chain) was observed in a study of cytomegalovirus exposure and HLA in healthy donors. Findings of the study overall: V- and J-gene trimming of TCR beta was linked (in a later analysis) to a missense DCLRE1C variant. When analyzed later, the rates of TCR association showed variation by HLA locus, with DRB1 the most and HLA-C the fewest. The authors assumed roughly uniform sequencing depth across donors for presence/absence analyses. Overall, approximately 180 TCR beta chains were annotated as cytomegalovirus-associated.

The PCR used 60 Vbeta and 13 Jbeta primers. TCRdb's table, derived via immunoSEQ multiplex PCR, lists solely in-frame clones and lacks some. The table has 150,000 to 200,000 clones, more than 85% seen once; the top ten hold more than 0.2%. The V segment lost 4 bases and the J segment 1 base; nucleotides outside the gene matches: 0. CDR1 and CDR2 (germline): MNHNS, SASEGT. The CDR3 contains 13 residues. Notes on this clone: Its specificity is unknown.

The chain carries TRBV6-1 and TRBJ1-1; 7 nucleotides align to TRBD1. This receptor was obtained from a girl in the first two years of life in good health and CMV-seronegative. The specimen was PBMCs. The CDR3 sequence is CASSAGGNTEAFF. As DNA, the CDR3 is TGTGCCAGCAGTGCAGGGGGGAACACTGAAGCTTTCTTT.